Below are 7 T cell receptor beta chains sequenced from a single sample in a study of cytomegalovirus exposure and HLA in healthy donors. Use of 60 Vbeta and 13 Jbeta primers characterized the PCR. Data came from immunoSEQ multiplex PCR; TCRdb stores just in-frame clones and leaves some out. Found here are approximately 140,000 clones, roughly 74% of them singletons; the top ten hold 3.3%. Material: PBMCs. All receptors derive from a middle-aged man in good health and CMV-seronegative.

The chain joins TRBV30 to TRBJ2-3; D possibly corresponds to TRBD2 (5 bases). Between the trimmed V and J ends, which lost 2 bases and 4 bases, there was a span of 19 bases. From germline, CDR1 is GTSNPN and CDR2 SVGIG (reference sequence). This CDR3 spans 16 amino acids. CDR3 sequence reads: CAWSRGSSGFADTQYF. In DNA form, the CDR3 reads TGTGCCTGGAGTAGAGGGTCCTCCGGTTTCGCAGATACGCAGTATTTT.

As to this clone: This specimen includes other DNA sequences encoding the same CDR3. The CDR3 spells CASSRTGTLLNTEAFF. DNA for the CDR3: TGTGCCAGTAGCAGGACAGGGACCCTTTTGAACACTGAAGCTTTCTTT. The genes are TRBV19 and TRBJ1-1; 8 bases line up with TRBD1. Losses at the gene ends were 6 bases for V and 0 bases for J; bases not matched to a gene: 9. The CDR3 is made up of 16 amino acids. Germline CDR1 reads LNHDA; CDR2 reads SQIVND (reference sequence).

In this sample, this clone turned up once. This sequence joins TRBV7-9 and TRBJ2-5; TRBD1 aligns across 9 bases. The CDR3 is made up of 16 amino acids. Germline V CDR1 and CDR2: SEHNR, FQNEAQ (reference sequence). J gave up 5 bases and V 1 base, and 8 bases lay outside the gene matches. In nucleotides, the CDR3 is TGTGCCAGCAGCTTAGACCGGGACAGGGATTGGGAGACCCAGTACTTC. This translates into CASSLDRDRDWETQYF.

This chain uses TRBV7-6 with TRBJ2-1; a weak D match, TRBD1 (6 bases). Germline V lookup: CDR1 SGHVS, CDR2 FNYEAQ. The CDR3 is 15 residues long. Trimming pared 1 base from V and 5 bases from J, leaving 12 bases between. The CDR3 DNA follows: TGTGCCAGCAGCTTAGACCGATACAGGGACAATGAGCAGTTCTTC. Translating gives CASSLDRYRDNEQFF.

The CDR3 DNA follows: TGTGCCAGCAGAACTACAGGGCAGCCCCAGCATTTT. Its translation: CASRTTGQPQHF. The chain recombines TRBV28 with TRBJ1-5, with D tentatively TRBD1 (6 bases). Germline V gene data show CDR1 as MDHEN and CDR2 as SYDVKM. Trimming removed 6 bases from V and 7 bases from J, with 10 bases in between. This CDR3 comprises 12 residues.

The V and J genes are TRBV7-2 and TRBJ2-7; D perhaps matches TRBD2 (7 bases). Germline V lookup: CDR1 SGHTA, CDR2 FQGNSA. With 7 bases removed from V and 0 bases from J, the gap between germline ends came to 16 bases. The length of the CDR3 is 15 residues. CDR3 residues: CASIGGGGFSYEQYF. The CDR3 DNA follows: TGTGCCAGCATTGGGGGCGGGGGTTTCTCCTACGAGCAGTACTTC. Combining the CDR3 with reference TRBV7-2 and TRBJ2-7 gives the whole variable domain GAGVSQSPSNKVTEKGKDVELRCDPISGHTALYWYRQSLGQGLEFLIYFQGNSAPDKSGLPSDRFSAERTGGSVSTLTIQRTQQEDSAVYLCASIGGGGFSYEQYFGPGTRLTVT.

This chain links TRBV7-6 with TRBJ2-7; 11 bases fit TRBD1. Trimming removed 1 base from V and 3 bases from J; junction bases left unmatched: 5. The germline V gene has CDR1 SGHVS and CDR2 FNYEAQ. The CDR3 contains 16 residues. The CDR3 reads CASSLDAGTGGYEQYF. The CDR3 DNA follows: TGTGCCAGCAGCTTAGACGCCGGGACAGGGGGCTACGAGCAGTACTTC.